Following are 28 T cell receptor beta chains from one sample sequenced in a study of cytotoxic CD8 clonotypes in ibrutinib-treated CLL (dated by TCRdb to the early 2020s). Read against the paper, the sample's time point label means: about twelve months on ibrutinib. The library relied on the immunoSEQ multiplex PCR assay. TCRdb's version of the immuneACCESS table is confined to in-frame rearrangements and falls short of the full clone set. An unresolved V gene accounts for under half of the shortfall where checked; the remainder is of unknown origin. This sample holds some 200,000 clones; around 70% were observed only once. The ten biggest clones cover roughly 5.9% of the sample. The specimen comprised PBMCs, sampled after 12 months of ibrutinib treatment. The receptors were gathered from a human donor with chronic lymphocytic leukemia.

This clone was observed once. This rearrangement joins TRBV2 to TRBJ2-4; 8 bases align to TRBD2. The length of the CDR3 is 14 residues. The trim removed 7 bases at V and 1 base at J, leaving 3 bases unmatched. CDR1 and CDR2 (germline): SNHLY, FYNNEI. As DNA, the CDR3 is TGTGCCAGCATTGCGGGGGGCGCCAAAAACATTCAGTACTTC. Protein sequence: CASIAGGAKNIQYF.

The DNA of the CDR3 is TGTGCCAGCAGTTATAAGGGCTGGATGACCTACGAGCAGTACTTC. Translating gives CASSYKGWMTYEQYF. The chain employs TRBV28 and TRBJ2-7; no reliable D call. Germline assignment: CDR1 MDHEN and CDR2 SYDVKM. V was shortened by 4 bases and J by 2 bases, with 15 bases between the two germline ends. This CDR3 region has 15 residues.

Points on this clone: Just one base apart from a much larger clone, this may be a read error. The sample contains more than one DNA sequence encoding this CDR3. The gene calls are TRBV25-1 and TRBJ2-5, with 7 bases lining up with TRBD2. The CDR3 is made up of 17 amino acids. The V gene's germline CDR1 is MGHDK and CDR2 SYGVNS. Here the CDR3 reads CASSAQRRVGGVETQYF. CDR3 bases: TGTGCCAGCAGTGCCCAACGTCGGGTTGGGGGGGTCGAGACTCAGTACTTC.

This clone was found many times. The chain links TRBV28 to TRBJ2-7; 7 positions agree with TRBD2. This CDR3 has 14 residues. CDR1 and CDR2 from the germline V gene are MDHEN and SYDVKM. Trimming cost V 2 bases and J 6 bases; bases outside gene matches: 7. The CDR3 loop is CASSLGGRAREQYF. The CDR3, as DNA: TGTGCCAGCAGTTTAGGTGGGAGGGCCCGCGAGCAGTACTTC.

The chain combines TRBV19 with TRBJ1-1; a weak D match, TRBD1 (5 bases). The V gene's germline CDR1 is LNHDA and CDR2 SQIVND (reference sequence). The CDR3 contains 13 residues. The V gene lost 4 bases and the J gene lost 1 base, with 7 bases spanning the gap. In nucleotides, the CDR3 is TGTGCCAGTAGTACAGGGAGGAACACTGAAGCTTTCTTT. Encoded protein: CASSTGRNTEAFF.

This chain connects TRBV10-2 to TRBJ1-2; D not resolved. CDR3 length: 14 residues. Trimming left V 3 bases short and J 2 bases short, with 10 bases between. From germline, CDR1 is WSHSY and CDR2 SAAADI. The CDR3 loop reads CASSDSGYNYGYTF. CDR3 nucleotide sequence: TGCGCCAGCAGTGACTCAGGATACAACTATGGCTACACCTTC.

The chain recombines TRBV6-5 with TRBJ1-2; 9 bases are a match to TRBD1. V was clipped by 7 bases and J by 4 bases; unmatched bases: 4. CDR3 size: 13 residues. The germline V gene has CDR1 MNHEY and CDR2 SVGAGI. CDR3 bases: TGTGCCAGCAAAAGACAGGGGGGCTATGGCTACACCTTC. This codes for CASKRQGGYGYTF.

The CDR3 protein is CASSLTFRGKLFF. CDR3 DNA sequence: TGTGCCAGCAGTCTAACATTCAGGGGAAAACTGTTTTTT. The V and J genes are TRBV28 and TRBJ1-4; a weak D match, TRBD1 (6 bases). CDR1 is MDHEN and CDR2 is SYDVKM in the germline V gene. This CDR3 is 13 amino acids long. V was shortened by 5 bases and J by 10 bases, with 14 bases between the two germline ends.

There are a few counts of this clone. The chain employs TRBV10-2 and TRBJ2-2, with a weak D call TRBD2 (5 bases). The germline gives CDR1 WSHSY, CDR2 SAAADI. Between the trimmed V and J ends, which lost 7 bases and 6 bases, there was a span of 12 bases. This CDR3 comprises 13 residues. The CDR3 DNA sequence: TGCGCCAGCAACAATGGAGGCGCCGGGGAGCTGTTTTTT. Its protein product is CASNNGGAGELFF.

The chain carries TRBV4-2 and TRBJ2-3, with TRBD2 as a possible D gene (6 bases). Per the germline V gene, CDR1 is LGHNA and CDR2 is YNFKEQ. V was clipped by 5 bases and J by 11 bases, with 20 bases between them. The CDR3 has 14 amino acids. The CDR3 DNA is TGTGCCAGCAGCGATCGGGGACTTTTCCAGTTGCAGTATTTT. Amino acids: CASSDRGLFQLQYF.

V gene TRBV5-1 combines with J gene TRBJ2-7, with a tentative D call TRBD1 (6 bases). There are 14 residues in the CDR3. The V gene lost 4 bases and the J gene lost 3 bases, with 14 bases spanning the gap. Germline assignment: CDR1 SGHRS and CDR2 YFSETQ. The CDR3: CASSPTNRVYEQYF. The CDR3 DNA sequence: TGCGCCAGCAGCCCAACCAACAGGGTCTACGAGCAGTACTTC.

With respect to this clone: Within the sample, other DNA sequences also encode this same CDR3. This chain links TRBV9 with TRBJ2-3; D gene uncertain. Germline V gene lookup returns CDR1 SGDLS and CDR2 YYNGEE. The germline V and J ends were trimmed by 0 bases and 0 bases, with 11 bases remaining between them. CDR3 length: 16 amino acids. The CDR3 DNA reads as TGTGCCAGCAGCGTAGGAGCCGGGTTTAGCACAGATACGCAGTATTTT. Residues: CASSVGAGFSTDTQYF.

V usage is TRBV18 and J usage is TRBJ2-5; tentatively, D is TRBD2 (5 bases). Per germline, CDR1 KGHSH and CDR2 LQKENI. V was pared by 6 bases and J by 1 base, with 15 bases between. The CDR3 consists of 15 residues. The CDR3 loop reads CASSSMGVAQETQYF. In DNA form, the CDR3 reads TGTGCCAGCTCGTCCATGGGAGTCGCCCAAGAGACCCAGTACTTC.

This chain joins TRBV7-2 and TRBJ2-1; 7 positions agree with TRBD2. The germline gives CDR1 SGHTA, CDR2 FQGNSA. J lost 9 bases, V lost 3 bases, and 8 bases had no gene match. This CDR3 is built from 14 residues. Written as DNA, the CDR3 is TGTGCCAGCAGCTTCGGTGGGAGGGCCAGTGAGCAGTTCTTC. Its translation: CASSFGGRASEQFF. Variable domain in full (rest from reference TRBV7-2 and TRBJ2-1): GAGVSQSPSNKVTEKGKDVELRCDPISGHTALYWYRQSLGQGLEFLIYFQGNSAPDKSGLPSDRFSAERTGGSVSTLTIQRTQQEDSAVYLCASSFGGRASEQFFGPGTRLTVL.

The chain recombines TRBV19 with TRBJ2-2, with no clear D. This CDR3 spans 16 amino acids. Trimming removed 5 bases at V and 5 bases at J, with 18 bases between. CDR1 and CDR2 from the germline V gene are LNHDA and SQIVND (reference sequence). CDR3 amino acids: CASSLPDVVRTGELFF. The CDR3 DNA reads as TGTGCCAGTAGTCTCCCTGATGTAGTTCGAACCGGGGAGCTGTTTTTT. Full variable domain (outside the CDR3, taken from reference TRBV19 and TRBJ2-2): DGGITQSPKYLFRKEGQNVTLSCEQNLNHDAMYWYRQDPGQGLRLIYYSQIVNDFQKGDIAEGYSVSREKKESFPLTVTSAQKNPTAFYLCASSLPDVVRTGELFFGEGSRLTVL.

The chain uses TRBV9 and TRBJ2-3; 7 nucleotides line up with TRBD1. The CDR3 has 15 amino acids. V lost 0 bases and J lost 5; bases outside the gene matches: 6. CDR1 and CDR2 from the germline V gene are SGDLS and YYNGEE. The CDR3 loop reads CASSVDPGGRDTQYF. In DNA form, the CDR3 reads TGTGCCAGCAGCGTAGATCCAGGGGGTAGAGATACGCAGTATTTT.

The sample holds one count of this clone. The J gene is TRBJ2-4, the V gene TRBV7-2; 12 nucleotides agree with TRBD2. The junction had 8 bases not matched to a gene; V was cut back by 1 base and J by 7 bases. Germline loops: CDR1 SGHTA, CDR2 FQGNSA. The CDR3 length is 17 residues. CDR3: CASSLVLLAGGPNIQYF. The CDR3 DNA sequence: TGTGCCAGCAGCTTAGTGTTGCTAGCGGGAGGGCCGAACATTCAGTACTTC.

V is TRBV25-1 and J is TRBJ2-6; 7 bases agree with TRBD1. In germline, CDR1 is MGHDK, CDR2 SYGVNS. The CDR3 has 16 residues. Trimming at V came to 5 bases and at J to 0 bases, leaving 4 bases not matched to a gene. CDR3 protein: CASSWTGTSGANVLTF. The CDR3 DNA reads TGTGCCAGCAGTTGGACAGGAACCTCTGGGGCCAACGTCCTGACTTTC.

DNA of the CDR3: TGCGCCAGCAGTAAGACAGGGGGGGATCAGCCCCAGCATTTT. Protein: CASSKTGGDQPQHF. The chain carries TRBV10-2 and TRBJ1-5, with 9 bases lining up with TRBD1. CDR3 size: 14 residues. CDR1 and CDR2 (germline): WSHSY, SAAADI. Trimming cost V 5 bases and J 5 bases; bases outside gene matches: 4.

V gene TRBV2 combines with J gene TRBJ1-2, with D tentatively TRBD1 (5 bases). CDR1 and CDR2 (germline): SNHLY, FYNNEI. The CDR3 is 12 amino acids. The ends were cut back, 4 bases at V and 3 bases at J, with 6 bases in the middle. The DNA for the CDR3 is TGTGCCAGCAGTGGGGACCACTATGGCTACACCTTC. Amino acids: CASSGDHYGYTF.

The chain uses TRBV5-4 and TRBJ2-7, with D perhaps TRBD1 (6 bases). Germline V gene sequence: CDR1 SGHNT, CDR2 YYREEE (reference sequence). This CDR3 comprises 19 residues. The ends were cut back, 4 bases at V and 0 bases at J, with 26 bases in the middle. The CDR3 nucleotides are TGTGCCAGCAGCCAGCCTCACACAGGGATGGCGGGTTACTCCTACGAGCAGTACTTC. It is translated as CASSQPHTGMAGYSYEQYF.

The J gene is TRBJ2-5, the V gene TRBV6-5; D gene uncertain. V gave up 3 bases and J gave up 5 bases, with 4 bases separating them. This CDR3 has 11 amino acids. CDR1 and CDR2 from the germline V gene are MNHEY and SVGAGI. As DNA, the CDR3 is TGTGCCAGCAGTTATTTTGAGACCCAGTACTTC. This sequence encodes CASSYFETQYF.

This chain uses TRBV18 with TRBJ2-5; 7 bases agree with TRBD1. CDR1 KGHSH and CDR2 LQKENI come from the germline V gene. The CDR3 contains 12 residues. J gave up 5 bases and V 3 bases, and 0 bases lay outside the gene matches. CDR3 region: CASSPDRETQYF. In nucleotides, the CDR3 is TGTGCCAGCTCACCGGACAGGGAGACCCAGTACTTC. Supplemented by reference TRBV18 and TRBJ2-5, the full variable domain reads NAGVMQNPRHLVRRRGQEARLRCSPMKGHSHVYWYRQLPEEGLKFMVYLQKENIIDESGMPKERFSAEFPKEGPSILRIQQVVRGDSAAYFCASSPDRETQYFGPGTRLLVL.

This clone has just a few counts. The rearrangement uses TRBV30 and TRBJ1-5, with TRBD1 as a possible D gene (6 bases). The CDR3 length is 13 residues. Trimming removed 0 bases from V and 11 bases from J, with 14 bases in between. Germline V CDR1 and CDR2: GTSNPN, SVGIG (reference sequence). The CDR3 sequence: CAWSVGGQRAQHF. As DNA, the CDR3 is TGTGCCTGGAGTGTAGGCGGACAGAGAGCCCAGCATTTT.

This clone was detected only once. DNA of the CDR3: TGCGCCAGCAGCGAAACTTTCGGTGAGCGGGGCAGCACAGATACGCAGTATTTT. This gives the protein CASSETFGERGSTDTQYF. The chain uses TRBV5-1 and TRBJ2-3, with TRBD2 matching 7 bases. V trimming: 4 bases; J trimming: 0 bases; junction bases outside the gene matches: 14. The germline V gene has CDR1 SGHRS and CDR2 YFSETQ. The CDR3 extends over 18 amino acids.

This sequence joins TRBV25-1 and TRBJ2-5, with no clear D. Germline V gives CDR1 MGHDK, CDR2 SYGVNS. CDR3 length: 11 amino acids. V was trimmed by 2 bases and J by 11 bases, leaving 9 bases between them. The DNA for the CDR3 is TGTGCCAGCAGTGAAACCCTACATCAGTACTTC. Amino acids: CASSETLHQYF.

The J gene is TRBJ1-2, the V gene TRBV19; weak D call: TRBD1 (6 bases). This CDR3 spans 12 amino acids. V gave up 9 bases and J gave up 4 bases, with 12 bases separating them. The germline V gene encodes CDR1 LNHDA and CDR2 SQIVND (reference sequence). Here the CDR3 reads CASGQTIYGYTF. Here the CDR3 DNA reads TGTGCCAGCGGACAGACCATCTATGGCTACACCTTC.

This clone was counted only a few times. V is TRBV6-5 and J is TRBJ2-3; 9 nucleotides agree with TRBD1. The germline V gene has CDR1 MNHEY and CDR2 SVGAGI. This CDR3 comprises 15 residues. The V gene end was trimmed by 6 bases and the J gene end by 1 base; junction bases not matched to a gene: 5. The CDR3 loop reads CASRTRTGGTDTQYF. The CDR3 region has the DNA TGTGCCAGCAGGACAAGGACAGGGGGCACAGATACGCAGTATTTT.